Here is one T cell receptor (beta chain) with its context. Its target is not known. The study gave focal radiation plus ipilimumab CTLA-4 blockade to patients with chemo-refractory metastatic non-small-cell lung cancer. Generated by immunoSEQ multiplex PCR, the TCRdb table keeps only in-frame clones and is missing some. The top ten clones hold less than 5.5% of a sample with around 65,000 clones, approximately 80% of them seen once. The record originates from a study of radiotherapy plus CTLA-4 blockade in lung cancer. Points from the study as a whole: Early blood T cell clone changes and increased post-radiation serum interferon-beta were reportedly the strongest response predictors. Blood-borne expansion of tumor-derived TCR clones followed radiotherapy plus ipilimumab.

Germline V gene data show CDR1 as GTSNPN and CDR2 as SVGIG (reference sequence). Unmatched junction bases numbered 15, after V lost 3 bases and J lost 4 bases. The CDR3 covers 17 residues. This chain uses TRBV30 with TRBJ1-1; the match to TRBD1 covers 9 bases. This receptor was taken from a human donor with non-small cell lung cancer who had a complete response to radiotherapy plus ipilimumab. The source was peripheral blood, collected from a patient treated with radiotherapy plus ipilimumab. The CDR3 nucleotides read TGTGCCTGGAGAGGAGGGGACAGGGACAAGGCGAGCACTGAAGCTTTCTTT. The encoded protein is CAWRGGDRDKASTEAFF. The full variable domain, in which reference TRBV30 and TRBJ1-1 provide the parts outside the CDR3, is SQTIHQWPATLVQPVGSPLSLECTVEGTSNPNLYWYRQAAGRGLQLLFYSVGIGQISSEVPQNLSASRPQDRQFILSSKKLLLSDSGFYLCAWRGGDRDKASTEAFFGQGTRLTVV.